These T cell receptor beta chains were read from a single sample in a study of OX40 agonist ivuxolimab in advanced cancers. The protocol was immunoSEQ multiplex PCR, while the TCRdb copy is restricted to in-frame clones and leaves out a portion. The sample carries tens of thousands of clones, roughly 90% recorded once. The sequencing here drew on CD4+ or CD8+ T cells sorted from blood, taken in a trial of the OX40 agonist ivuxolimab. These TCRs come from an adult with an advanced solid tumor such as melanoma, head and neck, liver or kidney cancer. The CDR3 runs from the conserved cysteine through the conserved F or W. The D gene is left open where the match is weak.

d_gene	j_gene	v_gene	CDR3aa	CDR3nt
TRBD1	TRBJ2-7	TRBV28	CATKTGGFYEQYF	TGTGCCACCAAGACAGGGGGCTTTTACGAGCAGTACTTC
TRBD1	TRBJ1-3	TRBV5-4	CASSTYSGTEANTIYF	TGTGCCAGCAGCACCTACTCCGGGACAGAAGCAAACACCATATATTTT
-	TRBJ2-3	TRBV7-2	CASSISSFDTQYF	TGTGCCAGCAGCATCTCTAGTTTCGATACGCAGTATTTT
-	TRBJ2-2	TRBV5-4	CASSSRLANTGELFF	TGTGCCAGCAGCTCACGACTAGCGAACACCGGGGAGCTGTTTTTT
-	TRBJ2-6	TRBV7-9	CASSPMGRILSGANVLTF	TGTGCCAGCAGCCCAATGGGCAGGATCCTCTCTGGGGCCAACGTCCTGACTTTC
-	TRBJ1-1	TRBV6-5	CASSQDINTEAFF	TGTGCCAGCAGTCAGGACATAAACACTGAAGCTTTCTTT
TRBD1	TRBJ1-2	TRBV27	CASSFGQGDGYTF	TGTGCCAGCAGTTTTGGACAGGGGGATGGCTACACCTTC
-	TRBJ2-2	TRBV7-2	CASSLIGQINTGELFF	TGTGCCAGCAGCTTAATTGGTCAGATAAACACCGGGGAGCTGTTTTTT
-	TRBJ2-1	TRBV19	CASSNPNNEQFF	TGTGCCAGTAGCAACCCAAACAATGAGCAGTTCTTC
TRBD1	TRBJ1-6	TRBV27	CASSKGAYKGQTRFYNSPLHF	TGTGCCAGCAGCAAAGGGGCGTACAAGGGACAGACACGATTCTATAATTCACCCCTCCACTTT